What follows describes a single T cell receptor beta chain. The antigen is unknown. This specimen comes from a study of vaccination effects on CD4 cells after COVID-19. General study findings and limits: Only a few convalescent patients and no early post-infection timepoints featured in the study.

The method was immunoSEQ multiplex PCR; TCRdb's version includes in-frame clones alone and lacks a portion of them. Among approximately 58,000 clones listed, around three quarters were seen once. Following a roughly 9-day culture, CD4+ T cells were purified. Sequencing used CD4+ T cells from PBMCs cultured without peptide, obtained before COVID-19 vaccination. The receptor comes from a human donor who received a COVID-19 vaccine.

CDR3 nucleotides: TGCGCCAGCAGTCAGGGACAGGGGGGCTCTGGGGCCAACGTCCTGACTTTC. This gives the protein CASSQGQGGSGANVLTF. The chain employs TRBV23-1 and TRBJ2-6; 11 nucleotides match TRBD1. TRBV23-1 belongs to the ORF category, with a function that is uncertain. V trimming: 3 bases; J trimming: 0 bases; junction bases outside the gene matches: 1. CDR3 length equals 17 residues.